This T cell receptor (beta chain) was sequenced in a study of blood T cell repertoires in COVID-19. Study in general: Specimens from acute and convalescent COVID-19 originated in the United States, Italy and Spain.

This table comes from immunoSEQ multiplex PCR, and its TCRdb copy is limited to in-frame clones, with some not included. The table records under 80,000 clones, approximately 80% of them present only once. The CDR3 is 12 residues long. Germline V gives CDR1 ENHRY, CDR2 SYGVKD. The specimen was peripheral blood. The chain links TRBV10-3 to TRBJ2-1, with TRBD2 matching 7 bases. This TCR was recovered from a man older than 75 with active or convalescent COVID-19. The CDR3 is CASGDYNNEQFF. As DNA, the CDR3 is TGTGCTTCGGGGGACTATAACAATGAGCAGTTCTTC.